This T cell receptor beta chain emerged from a study of T cell changes during pregnancy in multiple sclerosis. Germline CDR1 and CDR2: MNHEY and SVGAGI. V lost 7 bases and J lost 1, with 10 bases in between. This CDR3 region has 13 residues. Here immunoSEQ multiplex PCR was the method, and the copy in TCRdb shows in-frame clones only, minus some. The profile shows tens of thousands of clones, roughly 92% of them singletons. The chain joins TRBV6-5 to TRBJ1-2, with a tentative D call TRBD1 (6 bases). This clonotype originated in a female donor with multiple sclerosis, enrolled in a pregnancy study. The sequenced sample was peripheral blood, obtained in the second trimester of pregnancy. The CDR3 bases are TGTGCCAGCAAAAAGGACAGTAACTATGGCTACACCTTC. Residues: CASKKDSNYGYTF.